What follows describes a single TCR beta chain. Its antigen remains unidentified. The CDR3 is 16 residues long. Germline CDR1 reads LGHNA; CDR2 reads YNFKEQ. This sample was included in a study of monozygotic twins with inflammatory bowel disease. Notes on the study in general: IBD patients shared fewer clonotypes with others than healthy twins, especially with disease activity.

From the 5' RACE reads, TCRdb lists one entry per CDR3 protein and no DNA. The sample holds 140,000 to 150,000 distinct CDR3 sequences. What was sequenced was blood. This rearrangement joins TRBV4-2 to TRBJ2-1; TCRdb calls TRBD2, which cannot be checked without DNA. The origin of this receptor is a human donor with ulcerative colitis or Crohn's disease, or a healthy co-twin of an affected twin (not recorded which). CDR3 sequence reads: CASSHKPGLADNEQFF.